This is a list of T cell receptor beta chains from one sample in a study of beta chain features in type 1 diabetes. TCRdb's copy holds only in-frame clones and misses some; the assay was immunoSEQ multiplex PCR. Of 130,000 or so clones in the sample, 15% to 20% were seen once. Sequencing was done on a sample of central memory CD4+ T cells from blood. Receptors originate from a man in his late teens or twenties with type 1 diabetes. CDR3s include the opening cysteine and the closing phenylalanine or tryptophan. D genes are given only for firm matches. Clone size appears in some rows only: once, few, many, or a class for an expanded clone.

V,J,D,size,DNA,CDR3
TRBV18,TRBJ2-1,NA,NA,TGTGCCAGCTCAACCGGGACATCCCCGCCGGGCAATGAGCAGTTCTTC,CASSTGTSPPGNEQFF
TRBV27,TRBJ2-5,NA,few,TGTGCCAGCAGAGGGGTTGGGGAGACCCAGTACTTC,CASRGVGETQYF
TRBV2,TRBJ1-6,NA,many,TGTGCCAGCAACGATGTTGGGGAGAGCTCACCCCTCCACTTT,CASNDVGESSPLHF
TRBV25-1,TRBJ1-2,NA,few,TGTGCCAGCAGGGCAGCCTATGGCTACACCTTC,CASRAAYGYTF
TRBV4-3,TRBJ2-7,NA,many,TGCGCCAGCAGCCAAGATGTGTGGTACGAGCAGTACTTC,CASSQDVWYEQYF
TRBV18,TRBJ1-1,NA,NA,TGTGCCAGCTCACCGTCAACAGGGCTTGAGACTGAAGCTTTCTTT,CASSPSTGLETEAFF
TRBV29-1,TRBJ2-1,TRBD2,NA,TGCAGCGTGAGGAGGTCTAGCGGGACCTCCTACAATGAGCAGTTCTTC,CSVRRSSGTSYNEQFF
TRBV19,TRBJ2-5,NA,NA,TGTGCCAGTAGCCATGACACATTCCAAGAGACCCAGTACTTC,CASSHDTFQETQYF
TRBV4-3,TRBJ2-1,NA,NA,TGCGCCAGCAGCCAAGGTTTAGAGGGTGAGCAGTTCTTC,CASSQGLEGEQFF
TRBV29-1,TRBJ1-1,NA,NA,TGCAGCGTCGATCAAACGGCTGGTGGGAACACTGAAGCTTTCTTT,CSVDQTAGGNTEAFF
TRBV5-1,TRBJ2-5,NA,NA,TGCGCCAGTACCCTCTCGGGGGACCAAGAGACCCAGTACTTC,CASTLSGDQETQYF
TRBV10-3,TRBJ2-1,TRBD2,few,TGTGCCTCTCGACTAGCGGGGGGGAACAATGAGCAGTTCTTC,CASRLAGGNNEQFF
TRBV2,TRBJ2-7,TRBD2,few,TGTGCCAGCACTAAGGGGACTAGCGTTTCCTACGAGCAGTACTTC,CASTKGTSVSYEQYF
TRBV28,TRBJ2-7,NA,NA,TGTGCCAGCAGTTTTTACCCCGTGGAGCAGTACTTC,CASSFYPVEQYF
TRBV29-1,TRBJ1-1,NA,many,TGCAGCGCCATGGGGGGCTGGGCCATGAACACTGAAGCTTTCTTT,CSAMGGWAMNTEAFF
TRBV7-2,TRBJ2-7,NA,few,TGTGCCAGCAGCTTATACCACGAGCAGTACTTC,CASSLYHEQYF
TRBV29-1,TRBJ2-5,NA,NA,TGCAGCGTCCCTGAGATGAGATCTCAAGAGACCCAGTACTTC,CSVPEMRSQETQYF
TRBV25-1,TRBJ2-2,NA,NA,TGTGCCAGCAGTGAATGGAGGGGCAACACCGGGGAGCTGTTTTTT,CASSEWRGNTGELFF
TRBV29-1,TRBJ2-2,NA,few,TGCAGCGTTGAAGTCAGGGATTTCACCGGGGAGCTGTTTTTT,CSVEVRDFTGELFF
TRBV4-3,TRBJ2-3,NA,few,TGCGCCAGCAGCCAAGACGTTGCCGCCTTGGGCACAGATACGCAGTATTTT,CASSQDVAALGTDTQYF
TRBV9,TRBJ2-4,TRBD1,few,TGTGCCAGCAGCGTAGAAGGGGGCTGGGGAAACATTCAGTACTTC,CASSVEGGWGNIQYF
TRBV30,TRBJ1-6,NA,NA,TGTGCCTGGAGGGGGGATTCACCCCTCCACTTT,CAWRGDSPLHF
TRBV6-6,TRBJ1-5,NA,few,TGTGCCAGCAGTTATCAGGGAATCGATCAGCCCCAGCATTTT,CASSYQGIDQPQHF
TRBV19,TRBJ1-1,NA,NA,TGTGCGGTTCGAGACACCGTGAACACTGAAGCTTTCTTT,CAVRDTVNTEAFF
TRBV2,TRBJ2-1,NA,few,TGTGCCAGCAGTGAAGCGCTTCATGCGGGGGAGCAGTTCTTC,CASSEALHAGEQFF
TRBV10-3,TRBJ2-5,TRBD2,few,TGTGCCATCAATTGGACTAGCCCAAATGGCGCTGGGGAGACCCAGTACTTC,CAINWTSPNGAGETQYF
TRBV25-1,TRBJ2-7,NA,NA,TGTGCCAGCAGTGACTCACAGGGTTCCTACGAGCAGTACTTC,CASSDSQGSYEQYF
TRBV7-2,TRBJ1-2,TRBD1,few,TGTGCCAGCAGCCCAGGCGGGACAGGGGGACGTTATGGCTACACCTTC,CASSPGGTGGRYGYTF
TRBV30,TRBJ2-3,NA,few,TGTGCCTGGGGAATCGGGGATACGCAGTATTTT,CAWGIGDTQYF
TRBV13,TRBJ2-5,TRBD1,few,TGTGCCAGCAGCTTAAGGCCCGGGACAGGGGCGGAAGAGACCCAGTACTTC,CASSLRPGTGAEETQYF
TRBV7-7,TRBJ2-1,TRBD2,many,TGTGCTAGCAGCCTGGGACTAGCCGACGGCAAGAATGAGCAGTTCTTC,CASSLGLADGKNEQFF
TRBV7-2,TRBJ2-5,TRBD2,NA,TGTGCCAGCAGCTTCCGACTAGCAACCCAAGAGACCCAGTACTTC,CASSFRLATQETQYF
TRBV7-3,TRBJ2-7,NA,NA,TGTGCCAGCAGCTTAGGTTTAGGGGAGCAGTACTTC,CASSLGLGEQYF
TRBV7-6,TRBJ2-4,NA,NA,TGTGCCAGCAGCGCTCTGGGCGGAAACATTCAGTACTTC,CASSALGGNIQYF
TRBV30,TRBJ2-5,NA,NA,TGTGCCTGGAGCGCATCCACTTGGACGGAGACCCAGTACTTC,CAWSASTWTETQYF
TRBV19,TRBJ2-1,TRBD1,few,TGTGCCAGTACCCTAGGGACAGGGGGATACAATGAGCAGTTCTTC,CASTLGTGGYNEQFF
TRBV29-1,TRBJ1-1,TRBD1,many,TGCAGCGGGAGGGACAGCACTGAAGCTTTCTTT,CSGRDSTEAFF
TRBV29-1,TRBJ2-3,NA,NA,TGCAGCGTTGCGCTAAGACAGAACACAGATACGCAGTATTTT,CSVALRQNTDTQYF
TRBV6-5,TRBJ1-3,TRBD1,few,TGTGCCAGCAGTCGGACAGGGGCTGGAAACACCATATATTTT,CASSRTGAGNTIYF
TRBV7-2,TRBJ1-5,TRBD1,many,TGTGCCAGCAGCCCGGCGGGACAGAATTATCAGCCCCAGCATTTT,CASSPAGQNYQPQHF
TRBV23-1,TRBJ1-3,NA,NA,TGCGCCAGCAGTCAAACCCCCTACCTAATCTCTGGAAACACCATATATTTT,CASSQTPYLISGNTIYF
TRBV7-2,TRBJ2-7,NA,NA,TGTGCCAGCAGCTTAGTATACGAGCAGTACTTC,CASSLVYEQYF
TRBV4-3,TRBJ2-3,NA,few,TGCGCCAGCAGCCAAGACTGGGCGTATACGCAGTATTTT,CASSQDWAYTQYF